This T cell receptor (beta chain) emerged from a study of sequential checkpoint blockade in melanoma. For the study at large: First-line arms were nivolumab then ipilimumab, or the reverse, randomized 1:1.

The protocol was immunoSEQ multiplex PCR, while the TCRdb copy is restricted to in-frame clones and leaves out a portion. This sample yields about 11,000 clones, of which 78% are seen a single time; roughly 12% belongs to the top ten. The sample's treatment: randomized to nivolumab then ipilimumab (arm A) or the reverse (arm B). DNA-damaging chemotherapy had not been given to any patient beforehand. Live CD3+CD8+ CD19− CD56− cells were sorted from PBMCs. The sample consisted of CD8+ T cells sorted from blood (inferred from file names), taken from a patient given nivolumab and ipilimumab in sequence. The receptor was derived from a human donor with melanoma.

The CDR3 sequence is CASSLVEVNTEAFF. CDR3 nucleotide sequence: TGTGCCAGCAGCTTAGTGGAGGTGAACACTGAAGCTTTCTTT. V usage is TRBV7-8 and J usage is TRBJ1-1; D uncertain. This CDR3 is built from 14 residues. Germline V lookup: CDR1 SGHVS, CDR2 FQNEAQ. Trimming shortened V by 1 base and J by 0 bases, and 6 bases separated the two germline ends.